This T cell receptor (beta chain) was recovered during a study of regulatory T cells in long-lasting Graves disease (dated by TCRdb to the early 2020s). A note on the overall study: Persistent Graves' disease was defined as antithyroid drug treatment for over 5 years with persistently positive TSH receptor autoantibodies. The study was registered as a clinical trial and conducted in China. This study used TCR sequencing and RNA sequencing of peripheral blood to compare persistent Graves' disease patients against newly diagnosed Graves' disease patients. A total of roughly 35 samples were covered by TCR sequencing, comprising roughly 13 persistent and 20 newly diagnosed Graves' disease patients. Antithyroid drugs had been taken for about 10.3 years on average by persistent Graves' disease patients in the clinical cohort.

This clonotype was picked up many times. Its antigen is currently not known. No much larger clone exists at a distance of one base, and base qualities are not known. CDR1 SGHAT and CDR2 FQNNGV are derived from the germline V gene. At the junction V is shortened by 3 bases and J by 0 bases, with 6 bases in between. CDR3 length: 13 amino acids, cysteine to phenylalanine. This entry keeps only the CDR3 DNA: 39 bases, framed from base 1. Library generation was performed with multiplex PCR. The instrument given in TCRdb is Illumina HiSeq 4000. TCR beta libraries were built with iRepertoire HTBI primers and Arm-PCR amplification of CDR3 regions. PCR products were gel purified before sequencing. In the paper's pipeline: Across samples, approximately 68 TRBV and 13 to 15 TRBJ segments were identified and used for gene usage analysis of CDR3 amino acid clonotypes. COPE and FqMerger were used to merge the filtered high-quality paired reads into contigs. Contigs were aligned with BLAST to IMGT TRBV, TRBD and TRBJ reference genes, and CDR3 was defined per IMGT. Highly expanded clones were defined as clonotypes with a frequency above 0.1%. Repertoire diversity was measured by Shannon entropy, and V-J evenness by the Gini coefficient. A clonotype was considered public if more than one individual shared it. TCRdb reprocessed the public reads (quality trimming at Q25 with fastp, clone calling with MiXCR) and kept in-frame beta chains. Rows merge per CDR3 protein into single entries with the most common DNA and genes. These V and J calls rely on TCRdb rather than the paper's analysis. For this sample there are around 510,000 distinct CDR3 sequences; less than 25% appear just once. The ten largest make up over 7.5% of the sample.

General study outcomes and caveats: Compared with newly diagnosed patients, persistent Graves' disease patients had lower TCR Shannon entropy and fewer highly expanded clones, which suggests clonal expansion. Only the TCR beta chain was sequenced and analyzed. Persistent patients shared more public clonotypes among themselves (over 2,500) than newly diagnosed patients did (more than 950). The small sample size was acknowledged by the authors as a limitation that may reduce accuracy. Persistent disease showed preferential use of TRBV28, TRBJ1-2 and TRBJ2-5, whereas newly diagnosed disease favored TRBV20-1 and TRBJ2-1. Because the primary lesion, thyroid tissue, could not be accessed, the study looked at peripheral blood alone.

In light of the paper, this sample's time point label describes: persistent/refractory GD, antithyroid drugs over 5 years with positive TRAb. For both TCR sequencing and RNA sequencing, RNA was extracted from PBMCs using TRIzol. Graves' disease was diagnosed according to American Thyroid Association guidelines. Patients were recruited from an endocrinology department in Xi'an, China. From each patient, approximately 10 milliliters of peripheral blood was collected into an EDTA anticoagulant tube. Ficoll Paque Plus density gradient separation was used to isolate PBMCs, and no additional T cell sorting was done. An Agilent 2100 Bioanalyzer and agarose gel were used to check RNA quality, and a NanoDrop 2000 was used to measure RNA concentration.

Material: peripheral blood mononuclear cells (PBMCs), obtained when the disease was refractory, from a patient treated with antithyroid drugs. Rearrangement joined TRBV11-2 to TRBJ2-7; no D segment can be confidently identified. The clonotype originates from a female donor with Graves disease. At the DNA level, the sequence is TGTGCCAGCAGCTTGTATCTCTCCTACGAGCAGTACTTC. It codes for CASSLYLSYEQYF.